This is a list of T cell receptor beta chains from one sample in a study of blood T cell repertoires in COVID-19. Assay: immunoSEQ multiplex PCR; the TCRdb copy retains only in-frame clones and omits some. The sample shows 300,000 to 400,000 clones, roughly 90% of them seen only once. Material for sequencing was PBMCs or T cells enriched from blood (not recorded which). The receptor source for this set is a woman in her 30s with acute COVID-19. CDR3s include the opening cysteine and the closing phenylalanine or tryptophan. The D gene is left open where the match is weak. Rows may omit the clone size; those that give it use once, few, many or a size class.

d_call: .; v_call: TRBV19; j_call: TRBJ1-5; clone_size: .; cdr3_nt: TGTGCCAGTAGTGTTTTCGGGGGCAATCAGCCCCAGCATTTT; cdr3_aa: CASSVFGGNQPQHF
d_call: .; v_call: TRBV6-5; j_call: TRBJ2-7; clone_size: .; cdr3_nt: TGTGCCAGCAGTTACATGAAGGGAGAAACCTACGAGCAGTACTTC; cdr3_aa: CASSYMKGETYEQYF
d_call: .; v_call: TRBV11-3; j_call: TRBJ2-3; clone_size: .; cdr3_nt: TGTGCCAGCAGCTTAGGAGCCGGGGCAGATACGCAGTATTTT; cdr3_aa: CASSLGAGADTQYF
d_call: .; v_call: TRBV3-1/TRBV3-2; j_call: TRBJ1-4; clone_size: once; cdr3_nt: TGTGCCAGCCAGAACAGGCCTAATGAAAAACTGTTTTTT; cdr3_aa: CASQNRPNEKLFF
d_call: .; v_call: TRBV18; j_call: TRBJ1-6; clone_size: .; cdr3_nt: TGTGCCAGCTCCAGAAGCGGCTCCTATAATTCACCCCTCCACTTT; cdr3_aa: CASSRSGSYNSPLHF
d_call: .; v_call: TRBV5-1; j_call: TRBJ2-1; clone_size: .; cdr3_nt: TGCGCCAGCAGCTTAAGATACCAGGACAATGAGCAGTTCTTC; cdr3_aa: CASSLRYQDNEQFF
d_call: .; v_call: TRBV24-1; j_call: TRBJ1-2; clone_size: .; cdr3_nt: TGTGCCACCCCCCCCGGGGCAGGGGCCCTCAATGGCTACACCTTC; cdr3_aa: CATPPGAGALNGYTF
d_call: .; v_call: TRBV6-5; j_call: TRBJ2-2; clone_size: .; cdr3_nt: TGTGCCAGCAGGTCTCCGAACACCGGGGAGCTGTTTTTT; cdr3_aa: CASRSPNTGELFF
d_call: .; v_call: TRBV15; j_call: TRBJ2-2; clone_size: .; cdr3_nt: TGTGCCACCAGGGGGCACGGGGAGCTGTTTTTT; cdr3_aa: CATRGHGELFF
d_call: .; v_call: TRBV30; j_call: TRBJ1-4; clone_size: .; cdr3_nt: TGTGCCTGGGGATGGGGCTCCGGTAATGAAAAACTGTTTTTT; cdr3_aa: CAWGWGSGNEKLFF
d_call: .; v_call: TRBV9; j_call: TRBJ2-2; clone_size: .; cdr3_nt: TGTGCCAGCAGCGCCCCAGTCGGGGGATTTTCGAACACCGGGGAGCTGTTTTTT; cdr3_aa: CASSAPVGGFSNTGELFF
d_call: .; v_call: TRBV30; j_call: TRBJ2-5; clone_size: .; cdr3_nt: TGTGCCTGGAGTGTATTTCCAGGGATACGAGAGACCCAGTACTTC; cdr3_aa: CAWSVFPGIRETQYF
d_call: .; v_call: TRBV6-6; j_call: TRBJ1-2; clone_size: .; cdr3_nt: TGTGCCAGCAGCCACCTCATGGCAGGAACAAAGGATGGCTACACCTTC; cdr3_aa: CASSHLMAGTKDGYTF
d_call: .; v_call: TRBV15; j_call: TRBJ1-1; clone_size: .; cdr3_nt: TGTGCCACCAGCGGGCTTGAGGGCTTACCGAACACTGAAGCTTTCTTT; cdr3_aa: CATSGLEGLPNTEAFF
d_call: TRBD1; v_call: TRBV5-5; j_call: TRBJ2-5; clone_size: .; cdr3_nt: TGTGCCAGCAGCTCTGACAGGGGGCCGTGGGAGACCCAGTACTTC; cdr3_aa: CASSSDRGPWETQYF
d_call: TRBD1; v_call: TRBV11-2; j_call: TRBJ1-1; clone_size: .; cdr3_nt: TGTGCCAGCAGCACCTCCGGGACAGGGTTGGCTGAAGCTTTCTTT; cdr3_aa: CASSTSGTGLAEAFF
d_call: TRBD1; v_call: TRBV14; j_call: TRBJ1-2; clone_size: .; cdr3_nt: TGTGCCAGCAGCCGCACCGGGACAGGGGGTCGTGGCTACACCTTC; cdr3_aa: CASSRTGTGGRGYTF
d_call: TRBD1; v_call: TRBV2; j_call: TRBJ1-2; clone_size: .; cdr3_nt: TGTGCCAGCACCCCCCACAGGGGCGGATATGGCTACACCTTC; cdr3_aa: CASTPHRGGYGYTF
d_call: .; v_call: TRBV2; j_call: TRBJ2-7; clone_size: .; cdr3_nt: TGTGCCAGCAGTGACCGTGGCAGGGTATGGTACGAGCAGTACTTC; cdr3_aa: CASSDRGRVWYEQYF
d_call: .; v_call: TRBV30; j_call: TRBJ1-3; clone_size: once; cdr3_nt: TGTGCCTGGAGTGTACGGGGAGCTGGAAACACCATATATTTT; cdr3_aa: CAWSVRGAGNTIYF
d_call: .; v_call: TRBV11-2; j_call: TRBJ1-3; clone_size: .; cdr3_nt: TGTGCCAGCAGCTTTCTATCGGGGGGGAACTCTGGAAACACCATATATTTT; cdr3_aa: CASSFLSGGNSGNTIYF
d_call: TRBD2; v_call: TRBV18; j_call: TRBJ2-3; clone_size: .; cdr3_nt: TGTGCCACTTCTAGCGGGCGAGATACGCAGTATTTT; cdr3_aa: CATSSGRDTQYF
d_call: .; v_call: TRBV14; j_call: TRBJ2-7; clone_size: .; cdr3_nt: TGTGCCAGCAGCCAAGATCTGGGCGACGAGCAGTACTTC; cdr3_aa: CASSQDLGDEQYF
d_call: TRBD2; v_call: TRBV30; j_call: TRBJ2-5; clone_size: .; cdr3_nt: TGTGCCTGGAGTAAGGTACTAGCGGGGGCAGAGACCCAGTACTTC; cdr3_aa: CAWSKVLAGAETQYF
d_call: .; v_call: TRBV5-4; j_call: TRBJ1-1; clone_size: .; cdr3_nt: TGTGCCAGCAGCTATCGAAGGACATTCAACACTGAAGCTTTCTTT; cdr3_aa: CASSYRRTFNTEAFF
d_call: .; v_call: TRBV9; j_call: TRBJ1-3; clone_size: .; cdr3_nt: TGTGCCAGCAGCGGCGACCCCGGGTCTGGAAACACCATATATTTT; cdr3_aa: CASSGDPGSGNTIYF
d_call: TRBD1; v_call: TRBV11-1; j_call: TRBJ2-7; clone_size: .; cdr3_nt: TGTGCCAGCAGCTCCGAACGGGACAGGGTATTCTACGAGCAGTACTTC; cdr3_aa: CASSSERDRVFYEQYF
d_call: .; v_call: TRBV20-1; j_call: TRBJ1-4; clone_size: .; cdr3_nt: TGCAGTGCTAGTGTGGGAGATGAAAAACTGTTTTTT; cdr3_aa: CSASVGDEKLFF
d_call: TRBD1; v_call: TRBV25-1; j_call: TRBJ1-6; clone_size: .; cdr3_nt: TGTGCCAGCAGTCCTTCCGGGACAGGCCATTCACCCCTCCACTTT; cdr3_aa: CASSPSGTGHSPLHF
d_call: .; v_call: TRBV28; j_call: TRBJ1-5; clone_size: few; cdr3_nt: TGTGCGGCGGGCGCGAATGCAAAAATGGGCAATCAGCCCCAGCATTTT; cdr3_aa: CAAGANAKMGNQPQHF
d_call: TRBD1; v_call: TRBV2; j_call: TRBJ1-2; clone_size: .; cdr3_nt: TGTGCCAGCACAAGACAGGGACCAAACTATGGCTACACCTTC; cdr3_aa: CASTRQGPNYGYTF
d_call: TRBD1; v_call: TRBV5-5; j_call: TRBJ2-7; clone_size: .; cdr3_nt: TGTGCCAGCAGAAAAGGGACAGGGGCCCCCTACGAGCAGTACTTC; cdr3_aa: CASRKGTGAPYEQYF
d_call: .; v_call: TRBV5-8; j_call: TRBJ2-7; clone_size: once; cdr3_nt: TGTGCCAGCAGCCTAGGGGTAAACGAGCAGTACTTC; cdr3_aa: CASSLGVNEQYF
d_call: .; v_call: TRBV5-1; j_call: TRBJ2-7; clone_size: .; cdr3_nt: TGCGCCAGCAGCTTAGGACAGACGTCCGCCTACGAGCAGTACTTC; cdr3_aa: CASSLGQTSAYEQYF
d_call: .; v_call: TRBV6-5; j_call: TRBJ2-2; clone_size: .; cdr3_nt: TGTGCCAGCAGCCCCGGGACTGCGAACACCGGGGAGCTGTTTTTT; cdr3_aa: CASSPGTANTGELFF
d_call: TRBD2; v_call: TRBV13; j_call: TRBJ2-6; clone_size: .; cdr3_nt: TGTGCCAGCAGCTTAGGTGCCGCTAGCGGGGGGTTGGGGGCCAACGTCCTGACTTTC; cdr3_aa: CASSLGAASGGLGANVLTF
d_call: TRBD1; v_call: TRBV19; j_call: TRBJ2-1; clone_size: .; cdr3_nt: TGTGCCAGTAGTATCGACAGGGGATCCCACTACAATGAGCAGTTCTTC; cdr3_aa: CASSIDRGSHYNEQFF
d_call: TRBD2; v_call: TRBV5-1; j_call: TRBJ2-1; clone_size: .; cdr3_nt: TGCGCCAGCAGCTTGGTGGCTAGCGGGGGTCAGGGGAATGAGCAGTTCTTC; cdr3_aa: CASSLVASGGQGNEQFF
d_call: .; v_call: TRBV10-3; j_call: TRBJ1-2; clone_size: .; cdr3_nt: TGTGCCATCAGTGACCCCGGGGAGGGGATCTATGGCTACACCTTC; cdr3_aa: CAISDPGEGIYGYTF
d_call: .; v_call: TRBV7-6; j_call: TRBJ1-5; clone_size: .; cdr3_nt: TGTGCCAGCAGTACAGGCAATCAGCCCCAGCATTTT; cdr3_aa: CASSTGNQPQHF
d_call: TRBD2; v_call: TRBV9; j_call: TRBJ2-1; clone_size: .; cdr3_nt: TGTGCCAGCAGCGTAGGGCTAGCGGGGGAGGGTGAGCAGTTCTTC; cdr3_aa: CASSVGLAGEGEQFF